This T cell receptor beta chain was recovered during a study of T-cell memory formation after mild COVID-19. General study results and limits: CD8+ contracting clones occupied EMRA, while CD4+ ones occupied mainly CM and EM. Prior to infection, memory already included some responding clones, suggesting cross-reactive memory joined.

The CDR3 extends over 16 amino acids. The V gene end was trimmed by 5 bases and the J gene end by 1 base; junction bases not matched to a gene: 5. Germline CDR1 and CDR2: SEHNR and FQNEAQ (reference sequence). A note on this clonotype: Its cognate antigen is unknown.

5'RACE with constant-segment primers built TCRalpha and TCRbeta cDNA libraries with UMIs. TCRdb recomputed calls from the 5' RACE reads with MiXCR, one row per CDR3 protein. The sample contains around 320,000 distinct CDR3 sequences, 25% to 30% of which appear only once. This sequence joins TRBV7-9 and TRBJ1-1; 12 bases agree with TRBD1. The sequencing input was PBMCs or a T cell subset sorted from them (not recorded which). This sequence was found in an adult woman who had mild COVID-19 (a few samples of this study predate the infection). Cell type and time point are not known. Here the CDR3 DNA reads TGTGCCAGCAGCCCCCGGGACAGGGGGCGGAACACTGAAGCTTTCTTT. It is translated as CASSPRDRGRNTEAFF.